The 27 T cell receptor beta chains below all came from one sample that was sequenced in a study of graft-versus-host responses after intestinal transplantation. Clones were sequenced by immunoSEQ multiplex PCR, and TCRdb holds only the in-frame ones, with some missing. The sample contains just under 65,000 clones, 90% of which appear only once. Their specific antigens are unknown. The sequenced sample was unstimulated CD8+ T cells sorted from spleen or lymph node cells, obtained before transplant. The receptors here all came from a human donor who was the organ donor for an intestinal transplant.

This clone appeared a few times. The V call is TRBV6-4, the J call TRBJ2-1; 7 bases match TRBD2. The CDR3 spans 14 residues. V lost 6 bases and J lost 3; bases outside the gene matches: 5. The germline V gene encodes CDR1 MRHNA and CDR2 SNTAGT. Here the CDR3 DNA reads TGTGCCAGCAGCAATGGGGGGGGCTACAATGAGCAGTTCTTC. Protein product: CASSNGGGYNEQFF.

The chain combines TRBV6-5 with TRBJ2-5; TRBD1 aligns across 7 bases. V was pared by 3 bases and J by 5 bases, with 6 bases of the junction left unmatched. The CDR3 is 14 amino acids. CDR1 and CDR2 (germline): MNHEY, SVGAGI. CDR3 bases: TGTGCCAGCAGTTATAGACAGGGCCCGGAGACCCAGTACTTC. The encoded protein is CASSYRQGPETQYF.

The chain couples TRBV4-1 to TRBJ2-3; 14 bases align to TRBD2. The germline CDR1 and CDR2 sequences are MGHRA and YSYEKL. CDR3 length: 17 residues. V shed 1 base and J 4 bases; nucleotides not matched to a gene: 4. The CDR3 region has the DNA TGCGCCAGCAGCCAAGGAATGGGACTAGCGGGAGCAGATACGCAGTATTTT. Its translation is CASSQGMGLAGADTQYF.

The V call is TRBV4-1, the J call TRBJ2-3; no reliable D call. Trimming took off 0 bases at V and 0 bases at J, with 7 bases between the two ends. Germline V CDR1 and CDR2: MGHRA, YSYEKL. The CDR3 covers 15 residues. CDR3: CASSQESTSTDTQYF. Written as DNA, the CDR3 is TGCGCCAGCAGCCAAGAGTCGACTAGCACAGATACGCAGTATTTT.

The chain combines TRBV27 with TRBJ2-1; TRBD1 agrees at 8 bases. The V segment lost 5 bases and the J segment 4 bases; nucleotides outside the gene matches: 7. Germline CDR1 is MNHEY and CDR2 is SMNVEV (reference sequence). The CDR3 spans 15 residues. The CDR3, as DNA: TGTGCCAGCAGTCCCGGGACAGGTCCTTACAATGAGCAGTTCTTC. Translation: CASSPGTGPYNEQFF.

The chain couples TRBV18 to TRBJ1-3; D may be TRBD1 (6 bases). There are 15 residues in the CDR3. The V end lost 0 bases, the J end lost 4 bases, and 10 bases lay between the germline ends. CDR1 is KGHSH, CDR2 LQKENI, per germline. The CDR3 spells CASSPPTGTGNTIYF. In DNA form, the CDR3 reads TGTGCCAGCTCACCACCGACGGGGACAGGAAACACCATATATTTT. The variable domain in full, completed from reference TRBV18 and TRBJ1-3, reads NAGVMQNPRHLVRRRGQEARLRCSPMKGHSHVYWYRQLPEEGLKFMVYLQKENIIDESGMPKERFSAEFPKEGPSILRIQQVVRGDSAAYFCASSPPTGTGNTIYFGEGSWLTVV.

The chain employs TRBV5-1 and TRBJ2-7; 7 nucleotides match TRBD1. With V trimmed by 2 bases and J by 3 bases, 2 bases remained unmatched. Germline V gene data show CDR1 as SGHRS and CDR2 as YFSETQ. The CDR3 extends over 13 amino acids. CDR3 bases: TGCGCCAGCAGCTTCGGGACAGTCTACGAGCAGTACTTC. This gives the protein CASSFGTVYEQYF.

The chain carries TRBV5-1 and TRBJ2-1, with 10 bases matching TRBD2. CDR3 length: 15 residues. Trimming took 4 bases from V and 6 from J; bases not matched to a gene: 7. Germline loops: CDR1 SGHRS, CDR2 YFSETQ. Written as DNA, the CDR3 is TGCGCCAGCAGCCCCTTAGCGGGAGGCCCCAATGAGCAGTTCTTC. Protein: CASSPLAGGPNEQFF.

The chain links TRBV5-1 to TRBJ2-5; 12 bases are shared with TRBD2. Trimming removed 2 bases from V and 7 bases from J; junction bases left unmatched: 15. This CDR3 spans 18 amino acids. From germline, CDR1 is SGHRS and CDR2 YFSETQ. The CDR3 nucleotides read TGCGCCAGCAGCTTTAACCTAGCGGGAGGGCCGACAATTCGGACCCAGTACTTC. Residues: CASSFNLAGGPTIRTQYF.

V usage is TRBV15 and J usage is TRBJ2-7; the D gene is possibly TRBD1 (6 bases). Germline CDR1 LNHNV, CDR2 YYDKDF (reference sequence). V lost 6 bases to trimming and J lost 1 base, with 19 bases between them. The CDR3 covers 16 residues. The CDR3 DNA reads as TGTGCCACCAGTCCCTCATCAGGGGACACTTCCTACGAGCAGTACTTC. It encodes CATSPSSGDTSYEQYF.

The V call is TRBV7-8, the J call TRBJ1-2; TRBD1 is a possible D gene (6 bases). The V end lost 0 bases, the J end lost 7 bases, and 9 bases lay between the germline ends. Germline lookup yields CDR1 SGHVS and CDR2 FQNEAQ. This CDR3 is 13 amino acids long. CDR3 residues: CASSLAPGVGYTF. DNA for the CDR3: TGTGCCAGCAGCTTAGCGCCAGGGGTTGGCTACACCTTC.

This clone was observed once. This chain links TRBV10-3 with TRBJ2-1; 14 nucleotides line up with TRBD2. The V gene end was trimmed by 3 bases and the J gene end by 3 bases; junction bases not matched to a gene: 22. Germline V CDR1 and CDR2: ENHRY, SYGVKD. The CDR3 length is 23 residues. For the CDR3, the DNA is TGTGCCATCAGTGAACATGGGGACAGGGGACTAGCGGGAGTCGCCCGGATCTACAATGAGCAGTTCTTC. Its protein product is CAISEHGDRGLAGVARIYNEQFF.

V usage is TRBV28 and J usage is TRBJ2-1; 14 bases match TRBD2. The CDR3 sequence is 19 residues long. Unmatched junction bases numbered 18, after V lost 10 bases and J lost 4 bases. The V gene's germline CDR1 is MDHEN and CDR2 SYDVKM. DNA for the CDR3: TGTGCCACCTGGGGGGACAGCCTGGGACTAGCGGGAGCGTACAATGAGCAGTTCTTC. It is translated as CATWGDSLGLAGAYNEQFF.

The CDR3 loop is CASSIGAGFSYEQYF. CDR3 nucleotide sequence: TGTGCCAGTAGTATAGGGGCAGGCTTCTCCTACGAGCAGTACTTC. The chain links TRBV19 to TRBJ2-7; no definite D call. CDR3 size: 15 residues. V lost 1 base, J lost 0 bases, and 10 bases lay in between. CDR1 is LNHDA and CDR2 is SQIVND in the germline V gene (reference sequence).

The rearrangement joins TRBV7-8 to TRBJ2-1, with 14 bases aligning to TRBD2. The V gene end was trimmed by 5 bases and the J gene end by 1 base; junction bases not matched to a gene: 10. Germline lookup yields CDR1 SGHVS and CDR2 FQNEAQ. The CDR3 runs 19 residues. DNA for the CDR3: TGTGCCAGCAGCCCATTGGGACTAGCGGGAGAGGCATCCTACAATGAGCAGTTCTTC. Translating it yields CASSPLGLAGEASYNEQFF.

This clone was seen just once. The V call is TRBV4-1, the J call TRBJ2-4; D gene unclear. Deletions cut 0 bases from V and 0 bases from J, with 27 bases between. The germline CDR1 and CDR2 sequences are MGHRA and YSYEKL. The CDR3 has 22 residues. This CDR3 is CASSQDMRVYWAVDLAKNIQYF. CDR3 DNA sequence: TGCGCCAGCAGCCAAGATATGCGAGTATACTGGGCAGTGGATCTAGCCAAAAACATTCAGTACTTC.

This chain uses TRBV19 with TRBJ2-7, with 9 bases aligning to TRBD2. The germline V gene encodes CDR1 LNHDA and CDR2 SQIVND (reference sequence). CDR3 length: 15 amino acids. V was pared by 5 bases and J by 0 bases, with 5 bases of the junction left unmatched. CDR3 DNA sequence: TGTGCCAGTAGTCCTTCGACTAGCGGCTCCTACGAGCAGTACTTC. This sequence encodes CASSPSTSGSYEQYF.

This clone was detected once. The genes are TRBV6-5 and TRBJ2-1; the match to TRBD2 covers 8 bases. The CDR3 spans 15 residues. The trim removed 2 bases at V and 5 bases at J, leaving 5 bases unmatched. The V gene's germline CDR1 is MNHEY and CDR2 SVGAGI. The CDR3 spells CASSYVQREHNEQFF. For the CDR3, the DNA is TGTGCCAGCAGTTACGTCCAGCGGGAGCACAATGAGCAGTTCTTC.

CDR3 DNA sequence: TGTGCCAGCAGCCAAGATGTAACTAGCGGGAGGTACGAGCAGTACTTC. Translation gives CASSQDVTSGRYEQYF. The V call is TRBV14, the J call TRBJ2-7; 12 bases line up with TRBD2. The V gene end was trimmed by 0 bases and the J gene end by 4 bases; junction bases not matched to a gene: 4. Looked up from germline, CDR1 is SGHDN and CDR2 is FVKESK. The CDR3 consists of 16 residues.

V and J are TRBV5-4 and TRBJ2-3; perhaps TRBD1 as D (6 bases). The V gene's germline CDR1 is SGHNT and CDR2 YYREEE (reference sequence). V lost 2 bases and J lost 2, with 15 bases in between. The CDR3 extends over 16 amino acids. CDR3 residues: CASSLQGQPNTDTQYF. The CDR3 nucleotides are TGTGCCAGCAGCTTACAGGGACAACCAAACACAGATACGCAGTATTTT.

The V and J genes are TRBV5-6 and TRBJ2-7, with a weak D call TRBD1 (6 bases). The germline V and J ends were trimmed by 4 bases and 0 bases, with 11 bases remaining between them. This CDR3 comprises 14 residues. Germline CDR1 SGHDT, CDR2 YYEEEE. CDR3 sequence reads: CASSLGQSSYEQYF. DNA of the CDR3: TGTGCCAGCAGCCTCGGACAGAGCTCCTACGAGCAGTACTTC.

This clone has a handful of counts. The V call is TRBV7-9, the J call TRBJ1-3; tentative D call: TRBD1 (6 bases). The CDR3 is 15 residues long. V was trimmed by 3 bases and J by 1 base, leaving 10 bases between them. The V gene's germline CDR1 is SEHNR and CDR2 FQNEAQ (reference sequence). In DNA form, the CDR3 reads TGTGCCAGCAGCTTGCGGACAGAATCTGGAAACACCATATATTTT. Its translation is CASSLRTESGNTIYF.

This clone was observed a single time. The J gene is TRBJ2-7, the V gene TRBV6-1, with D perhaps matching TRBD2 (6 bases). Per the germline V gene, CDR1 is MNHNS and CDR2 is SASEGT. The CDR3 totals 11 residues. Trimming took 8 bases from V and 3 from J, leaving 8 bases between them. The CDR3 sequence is CASEDYYEQYF. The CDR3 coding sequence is TGTGCCAGCGAGGACTACTACGAGCAGTACTTC.

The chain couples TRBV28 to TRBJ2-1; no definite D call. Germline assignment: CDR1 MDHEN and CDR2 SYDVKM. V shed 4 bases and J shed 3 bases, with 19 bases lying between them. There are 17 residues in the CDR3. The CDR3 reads CASSYPLRLAVYNEQFF. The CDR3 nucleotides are TGTGCCAGCAGTTATCCGCTCCGACTGGCCGTCTACAATGAGCAGTTCTTC.

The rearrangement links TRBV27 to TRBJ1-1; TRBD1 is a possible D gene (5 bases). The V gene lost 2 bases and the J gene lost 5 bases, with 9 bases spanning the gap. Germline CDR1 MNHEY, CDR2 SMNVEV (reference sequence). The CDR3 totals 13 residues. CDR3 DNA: TGTGCCAGCAGTTTACAGGGTGGGACTGAAGCTTTCTTT. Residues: CASSLQGGTEAFF.

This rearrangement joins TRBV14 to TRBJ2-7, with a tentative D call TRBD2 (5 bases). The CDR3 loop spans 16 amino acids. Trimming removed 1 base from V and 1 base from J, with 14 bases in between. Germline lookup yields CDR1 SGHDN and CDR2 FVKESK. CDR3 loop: CASSQGGASRSYEQYF. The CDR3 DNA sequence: TGTGCCAGCAGCCAAGGGGGAGCTAGCCGGTCCTACGAGCAGTACTTC.

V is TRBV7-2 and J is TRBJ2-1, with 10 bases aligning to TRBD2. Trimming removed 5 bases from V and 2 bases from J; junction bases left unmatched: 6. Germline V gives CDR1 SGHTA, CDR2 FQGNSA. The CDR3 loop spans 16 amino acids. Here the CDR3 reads CASSPLLAGPYNEQFF. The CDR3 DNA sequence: TGTGCCAGCAGCCCCTTACTAGCGGGACCCTACAATGAGCAGTTCTTC.